What follows is one T cell receptor beta chain and its context. Its cognate antigen is unknown. The same CDR3 arises from other DNA sequences in this sample as well. The data were produced by immunoSEQ multiplex PCR, yet TCRdb's version contains in-frame clones alone and is incomplete. The sample lists around 100,000 clones, about 91% seen once, with less than 6.5% in the top ten. The CDR3 is 15 amino acids. This entry comes from a study of T cell responses to AZD1222 COVID-19 vaccine. Study-level findings and limits: Repertoire samples came only from after the peak T cell response.

The chain recombines TRBV21-1 with TRBJ2-4. TRBV21-1 is a pseudogene segment. This TCR derives from an adult who received the AZD1222 COVID-19 vaccine. The source material was peripheral blood, sampled 28 days after the second AZD1222 dose. In nucleotides, the CDR3 is TGTGCCAGCGCTCTGTCCCCAGCAGCCAAAAATATTCAGTACTTC. This gives the protein CASALSPAAKNIQYF.